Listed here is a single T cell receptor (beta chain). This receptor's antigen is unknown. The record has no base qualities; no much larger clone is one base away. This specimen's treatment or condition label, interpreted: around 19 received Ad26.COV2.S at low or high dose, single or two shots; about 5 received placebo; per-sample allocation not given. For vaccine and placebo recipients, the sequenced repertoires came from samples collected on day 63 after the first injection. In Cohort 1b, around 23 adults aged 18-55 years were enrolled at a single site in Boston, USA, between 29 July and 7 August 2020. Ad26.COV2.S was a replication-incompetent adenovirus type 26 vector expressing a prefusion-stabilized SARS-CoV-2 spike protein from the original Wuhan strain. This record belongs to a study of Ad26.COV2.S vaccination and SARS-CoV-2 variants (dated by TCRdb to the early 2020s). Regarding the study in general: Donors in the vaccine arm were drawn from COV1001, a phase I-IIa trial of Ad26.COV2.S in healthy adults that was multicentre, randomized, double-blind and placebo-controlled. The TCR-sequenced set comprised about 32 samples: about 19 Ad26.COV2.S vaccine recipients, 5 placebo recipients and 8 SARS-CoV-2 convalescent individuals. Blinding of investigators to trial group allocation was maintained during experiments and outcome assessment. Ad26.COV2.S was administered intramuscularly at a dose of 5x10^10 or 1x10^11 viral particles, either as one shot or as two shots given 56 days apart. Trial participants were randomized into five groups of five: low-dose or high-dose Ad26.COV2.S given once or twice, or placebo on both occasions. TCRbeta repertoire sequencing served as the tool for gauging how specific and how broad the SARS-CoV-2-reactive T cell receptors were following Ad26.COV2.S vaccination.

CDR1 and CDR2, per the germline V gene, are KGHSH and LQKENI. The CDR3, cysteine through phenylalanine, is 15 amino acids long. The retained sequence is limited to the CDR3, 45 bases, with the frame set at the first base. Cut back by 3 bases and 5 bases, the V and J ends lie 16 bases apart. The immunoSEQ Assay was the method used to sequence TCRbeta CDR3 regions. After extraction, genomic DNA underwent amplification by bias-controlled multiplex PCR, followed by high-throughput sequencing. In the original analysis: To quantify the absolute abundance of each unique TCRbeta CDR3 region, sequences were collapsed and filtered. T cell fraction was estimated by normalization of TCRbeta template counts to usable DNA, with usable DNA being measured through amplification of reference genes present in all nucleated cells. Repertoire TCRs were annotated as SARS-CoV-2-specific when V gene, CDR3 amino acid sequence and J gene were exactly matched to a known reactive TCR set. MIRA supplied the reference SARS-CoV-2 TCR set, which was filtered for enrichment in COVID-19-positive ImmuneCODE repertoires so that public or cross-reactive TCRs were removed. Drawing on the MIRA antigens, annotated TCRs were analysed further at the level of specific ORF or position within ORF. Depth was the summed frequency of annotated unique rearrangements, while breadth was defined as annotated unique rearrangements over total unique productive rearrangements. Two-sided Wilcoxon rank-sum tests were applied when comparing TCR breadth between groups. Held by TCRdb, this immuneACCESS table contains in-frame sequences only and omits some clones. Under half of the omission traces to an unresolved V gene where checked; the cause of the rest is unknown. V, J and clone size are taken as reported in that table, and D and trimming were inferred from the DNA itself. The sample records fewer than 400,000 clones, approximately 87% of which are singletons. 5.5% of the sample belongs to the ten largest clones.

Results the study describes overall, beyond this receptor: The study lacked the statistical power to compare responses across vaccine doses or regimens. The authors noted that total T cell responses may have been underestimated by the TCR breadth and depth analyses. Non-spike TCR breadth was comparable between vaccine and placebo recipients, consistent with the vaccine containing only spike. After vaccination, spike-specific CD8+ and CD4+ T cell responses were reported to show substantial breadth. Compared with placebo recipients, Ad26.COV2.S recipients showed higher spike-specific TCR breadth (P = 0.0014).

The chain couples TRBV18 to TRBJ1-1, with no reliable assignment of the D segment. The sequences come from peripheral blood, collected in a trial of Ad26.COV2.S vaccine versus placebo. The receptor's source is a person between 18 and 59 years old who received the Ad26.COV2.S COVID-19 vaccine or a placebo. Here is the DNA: TGTGCCAGCTCACCCGAAGTGGGAGGGAGAACTGAAGCTTTCTTT. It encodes CASSPEVGGRTEAFF.